The rows below give T cell receptor beta chains drawn from one sample of a study of neurological immune-mediated disorders. TCRdb itself ran the 5' RACE reads through MiXCR, one entry per CDR3 protein. The data hold 20,000 to 25,000 distinct CDR3 sequences, with around 6% observed a single time. Sequences were obtained from CD8+ T cells from blood. These receptors all stem from a man aged 18-30 years in good health. The CDR3 runs from the conserved cysteine through the conserved F or W. The order of the fields is clone size, V gene, D gene, J gene, CDR3 DNA, CDR3 protein. The D gene is left open where the match is weak. The size field is filled for only some rows; it gives once, few, many or a size class.

many,TRBV7-9,TRBD1,TRBJ2-1,TGTGCCAGCTGCAGGACAGGGGGAGGCAATGAGCAGTTCTTC,CASCRTGGGNEQFF
many,TRBV7-8,TRBD2,TRBJ2-1,TGTGCCAGCAGCCTACTAGCGGGGGGTGAGGATGAGCAGTTCTTC,CASSLLAGGEDEQFF
many,TRBV3-1,NA,TRBJ2-7,TGTGCCAGCAGCCAAGGGCCGGGTCCCTACGAGCAGTACTTC,CASSQGPGPYEQYF
many,TRBV20-1,NA,TRBJ2-1,TGCAGTGCTAGAGGAGGCGGGCTAAGCTCCTACAATGAGCAGTTCTTC,CSARGGGLSSYNEQFF
many,TRBV6-6,NA,TRBJ2-7,TGTGCCAGCAGTTACTCGAGGACTTACGAGCAGTACTTC,CASSYSRTYEQYF
many,TRBV9,TRBD2,TRBJ2-1,TGTGCCAGCAGCTCCCGGACTAGCGGGGTGAGGAATGAGCAGTTCTTC,CASSSRTSGVRNEQFF
many,TRBV27,NA,TRBJ2-7,TGTGCCAGCAGTTTGGGGACGGAGCAGTACTTC,CASSLGTEQYF
many,TRBV12-3/TRBV12-4,TRBD2,TRBJ2-1,TGTGCCAGCTACCCCGGAACTAGCGGGGGTCACACAGGGTATGGTGAGCAGTTCTTC,CASYPGTSGGHTGYGEQFF
many,TRBV7-2,NA,TRBJ2-7,TGTGCCAGCAGCCCGGGCCCCCGATACGAGCAGTACTTC,CASSPGPRYEQYF
many,TRBV11-2,NA,TRBJ1-1,TGTGCCAGCAGCTCATTCACTGAAGCTTTCTTT,CASSSFTEAFF
many,TRBV29-1,TRBD2,TRBJ2-7,TGCAGCGTTCGGGGCGGGGGGGCGGAGGAGCAGTACTTC,CSVRGGGAEEQYF
many,TRBV20-1,NA,TRBJ2-7,TGCAGTGCCCGGACCCCCCCAGGAACAAACTCCTACGAGCAGTACTTC,CSARTPPGTNSYEQYF
many,TRBV7-9,NA,TRBJ2-5,TGTGCCAGCAGCTCGGGTCCCTCCCAAGAGACCCAGTACTTC,CASSSGPSQETQYF
few,TRBV12-5,NA,TRBJ2-7,TGTGCTAGTGGTTGGGGCTACGAGCAGTACTTC,CASGWGYEQYF
many,TRBV20-1,NA,TRBJ2-3,TGCAGTGCTAGCGAGTCCCAAATGTGGGATACGCAGTATTTT,CSASESQMWDTQYF
many,TRBV5-1,TRBD1,TRBJ2-2,TGCGCCAGCAGCCCCCATTTCGGGACAGGGAACACCGGGGAGCTGTTTTTT,CASSPHFGTGNTGELFF
many,TRBV5-6,NA,TRBJ2-5,TGTGCCAGCAGCTTATACAGCCAAGAGACCCAGTACTTC,CASSLYSQETQYF
many,TRBV19,NA,TRBJ2-7,TGTGCCAGTACCGATCATCTAGGGAGCCACGAGCAGTACTTC,CASTDHLGSHEQYF
NA,TRBV5-6,TRBD1,TRBJ2-1,TGTGCCAACAGCCCGCAAGGGACAGTCCAAGAGACCCAGTTCTTC,CANSPQGTVQETQFF
few,TRBV6-2/TRBV6-3,NA,TRBJ1-5,TGTGCCAGCAGTTACGAGGGTGCCGTGAATCAGCCCCAGCATTTT,CASSYEGAVNQPQHF
many,TRBV20-1,NA,TRBJ1-1,TGCAGTGCTAGAGATCCTAGACAAGGATTGAACACTGAAGCTTTCTTT,CSARDPRQGLNTEAFF
many,TRBV24-1,NA,TRBJ2-3,TGTGCCACCAGTGATGTGGACGGGAGCACAGATACGCAGTATTTT,CATSDVDGSTDTQYF
many,TRBV7-9,NA,TRBJ2-3,TGTGCCAGCAGCTTATCCCCAGGGACCGGTAACACAGATACGCAGTATTTT,CASSLSPGTGNTDTQYF
many,TRBV12-3/TRBV12-4,NA,TRBJ2-4,TGTGCCAGCAGTTTTGCTCTAGCCAAAAACATTCAGTACTTC,CASSFALAKNIQYF
many,TRBV29-1,NA,TRBJ2-5,TGCAGCGCGGACGGCGGGGATCAAGAGACCCAGTACTTC,CSADGGDQETQYF
many,TRBV20-1,NA,TRBJ2-3,TGCAGTGCCACCCGAGGGACCCCTTTTAGAGCTAGCACAGATACGCAGTATTTT,CSATRGTPFRASTDTQYF
many,TRBV20-1,NA,TRBJ2-1,TGCAGTACCACCCCGGGACTCTCCTACAATGAGCAGTTCTTC,CSTTPGLSYNEQFF
many,TRBV6-5,NA,TRBJ1-2,TGTGCCAGCAGTTACTCGATAATTGGGGAGGATGGCTACACCTTC,CASSYSIIGEDGYTF
many,TRBV12-3/TRBV12-4,TRBD1,TRBJ2-7,TGTGCCAGCAGTCCGGCCCCCGGGACAGGGGACTACGAGCAGTACTTC,CASSPAPGTGDYEQYF
many,TRBV12-3/TRBV12-4,TRBD1,TRBJ2-1,TGTGCCAGCAGTCCTAGACTCACAGGGGACAATGAGCAGTTCTTC,CASSPRLTGDNEQFF
many,TRBV5-1,NA,TRBJ1-2,TGCGCCAGCAGCTTGCAACGGCCTACAAACTATGGCTACACCTTC,CASSLQRPTNYGYTF
few,TRBV5-6,NA,TRBJ2-5,TGTGCCAGCAGCGATCCTAGAGGGGAGACCCAGTACTTC,CASSDPRGETQYF
many,TRBV29-1,NA,TRBJ1-2,TGCAGCGTTGACCCGAGCACAGACAGTCGTGGGGGCTACACCTTC,CSVDPSTDSRGGYTF
many,TRBV11-2,NA,TRBJ2-1,TGTGCCAGCAGCACCTGGACAGCATACAATGAGCAGTTCTTC,CASSTWTAYNEQFF
medium-sized,TRBV10-3,NA,TRBJ1-1,TGTGCCTCAAGGATGAACACTGAAGCTTTCTTT,CASRMNTEAFF
many,TRBV29-1,NA,TRBJ1-2,TGCAGCGCCCAGGAGCAGGGCGGCTACACCTTC,CSAQEQGGYTF
many,TRBV7-9,NA,TRBJ2-5,TGTGCCAGCAGCCCCCCGGGCACAGAGACCCAGTACTTC,CASSPPGTETQYF
many,TRBV19,NA,TRBJ1-4,TGTGCCAGTAGCGACCAGGCGTCTTTCAATGAAAAACTGTTTTTT,CASSDQASFNEKLFF
many,TRBV29-1,NA,TRBJ1-1,TGCAGCGTTGCGGAAGGTTCGGGGGGGATAGAAGCTTTCTTT,CSVAEGSGGIEAFF
many,TRBV12-3/TRBV12-4,TRBD1,TRBJ1-5,TGTGCCAGCAGTTATGGACAGGTCAATCAGCCCCAGCATTTT,CASSYGQVNQPQHF
many,TRBV12-3/TRBV12-4,TRBD2,TRBJ2-2,TGTGCCAGCAGTTTGTATAGCGGGGGGGAATTCGGGGAGCTGTTTTTT,CASSLYSGGEFGELFF
many,TRBV7-2,TRBD1,TRBJ1-2,TGTGCCAGCAGCTTACCACCCTCAGGGGGCGCTTATGGCTACACCTTC,CASSLPPSGGAYGYTF
many,TRBV7-6,TRBD2,TRBJ2-7,TGTGCCAGCTCGGGACTAGCGGTCTACGAGCAGTACTTC,CASSGLAVYEQYF
few,TRBV7-7,NA,TRBJ2-7,TGTGCTAGCAGCTGGGGGGCGACCTACGAGCAGTACTTC,CASSWGATYEQYF
many,TRBV6-2/TRBV6-3,NA,TRBJ2-7,TGTGCCAGCAGTCTTAGAACCTACGAGCAGTACTTC,CASSLRTYEQYF
many,TRBV11-3,TRBD1,TRBJ2-2,TGTGCCAGCAGCGGACAGGGGGCCGGGGAGCTGTTTTTT,CASSGQGAGELFF
many,TRBV9,NA,TRBJ1-2,TGTGCCAGCAGCGTAGGGCTCAGAACCGAGCTTAACTATGGCTACACCTTC,CASSVGLRTELNYGYTF